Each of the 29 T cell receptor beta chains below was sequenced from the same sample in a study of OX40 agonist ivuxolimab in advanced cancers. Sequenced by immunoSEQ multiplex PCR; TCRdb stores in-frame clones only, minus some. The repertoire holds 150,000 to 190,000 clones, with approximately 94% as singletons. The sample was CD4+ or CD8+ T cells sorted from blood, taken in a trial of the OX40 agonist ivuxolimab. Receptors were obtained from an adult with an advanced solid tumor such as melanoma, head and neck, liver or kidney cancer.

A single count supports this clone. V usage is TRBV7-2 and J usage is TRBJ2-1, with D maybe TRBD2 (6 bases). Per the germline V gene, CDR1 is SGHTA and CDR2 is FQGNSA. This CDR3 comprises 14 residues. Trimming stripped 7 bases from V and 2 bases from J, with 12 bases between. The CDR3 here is CASTRERTYNEQFF. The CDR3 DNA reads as TGTGCCAGCACCCGGGAGCGTACCTACAATGAGCAGTTCTTC.

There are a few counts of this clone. In nucleotides, the CDR3 is TGTGCCAGCAGCTTAGACGGGCCCTATGGCTACACCTTC. Its protein is CASSLDGPYGYTF. The V call is TRBV11-2, the J call TRBJ1-2; D call uncertain. This CDR3 contains 13 residues. Trimming stripped 0 bases from V and 4 bases from J, with 6 bases between. In germline, CDR1 is SGHAT, CDR2 FQNNGV. The whole variable domain, filled in from reference TRBV11-2 and TRBJ1-2, reads EAGVAQSPRYKIIEKRQSVAFWCNPISGHATLYWYQQILGQGPKLLIQFQNNGVVDDSQLPKDRFSAERLKGVDSTLKIQPAKLEDSAVYLCASSLDGPYGYTFGSGTRLTVV.

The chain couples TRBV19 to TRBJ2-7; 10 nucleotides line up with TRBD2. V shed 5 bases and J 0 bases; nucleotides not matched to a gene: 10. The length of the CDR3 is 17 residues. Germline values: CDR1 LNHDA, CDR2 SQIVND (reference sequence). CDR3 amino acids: CASSSRWSGGASYEQYF. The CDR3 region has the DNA TGTGCCAGTAGTTCCCGTTGGAGCGGGGGGGCCTCCTACGAGCAGTACTTC.

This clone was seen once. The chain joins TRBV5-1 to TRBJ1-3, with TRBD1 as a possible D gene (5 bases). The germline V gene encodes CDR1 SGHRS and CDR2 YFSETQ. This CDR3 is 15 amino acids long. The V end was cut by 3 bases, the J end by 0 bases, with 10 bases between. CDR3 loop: CASSWGVNSGNTIYF. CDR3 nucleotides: TGCGCCAGCAGCTGGGGGGTGAACTCTGGAAACACCATATATTTT.

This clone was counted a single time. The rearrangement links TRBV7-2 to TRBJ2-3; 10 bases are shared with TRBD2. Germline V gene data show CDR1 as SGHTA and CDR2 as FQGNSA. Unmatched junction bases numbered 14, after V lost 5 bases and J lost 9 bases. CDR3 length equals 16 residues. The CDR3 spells CASSPQGGSGGWTQYF. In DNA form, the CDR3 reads TGTGCCAGCAGCCCCCAAGGGGGTAGCGGGGGGTGGACGCAGTATTTT.

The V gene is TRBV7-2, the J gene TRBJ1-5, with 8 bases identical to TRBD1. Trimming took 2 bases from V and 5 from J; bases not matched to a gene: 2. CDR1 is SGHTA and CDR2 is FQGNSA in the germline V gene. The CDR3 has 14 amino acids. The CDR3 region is CASSLSGGDQPQHF. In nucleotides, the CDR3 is TGTGCCAGCAGCTTATCAGGGGGCGATCAGCCCCAGCATTTT.

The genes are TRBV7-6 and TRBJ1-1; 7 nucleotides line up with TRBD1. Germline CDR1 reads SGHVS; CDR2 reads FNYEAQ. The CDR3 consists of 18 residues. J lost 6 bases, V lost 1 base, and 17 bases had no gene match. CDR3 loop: CASSLGYKRGQLNSEAFF. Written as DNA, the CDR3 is TGTGCCAGCAGCTTAGGATATAAGCGGGGACAGCTTAACTCTGAAGCTTTCTTT.

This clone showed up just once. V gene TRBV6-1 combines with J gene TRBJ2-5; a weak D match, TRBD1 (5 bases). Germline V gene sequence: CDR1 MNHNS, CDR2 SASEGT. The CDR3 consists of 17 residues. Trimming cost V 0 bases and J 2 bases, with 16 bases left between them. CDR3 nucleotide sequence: TGTGCCAGCAGTGAAGCGGGCCCAGGGCAAGGGCAAGAGACCCAGTACTTC. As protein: CASSEAGPGQGQETQYF.

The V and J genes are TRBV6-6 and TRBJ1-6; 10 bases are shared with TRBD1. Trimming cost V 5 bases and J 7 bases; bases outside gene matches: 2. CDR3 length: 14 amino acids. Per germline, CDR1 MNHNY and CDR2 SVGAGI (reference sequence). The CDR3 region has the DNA TGTGCCAGCAGTGGGGGACAGGGGAATTCACCCCTCCACTTT. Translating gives CASSGGQGNSPLHF.

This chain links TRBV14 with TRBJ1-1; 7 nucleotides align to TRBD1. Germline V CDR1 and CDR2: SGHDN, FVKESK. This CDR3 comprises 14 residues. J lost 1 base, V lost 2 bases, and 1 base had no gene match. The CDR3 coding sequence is TGTGCCAGCAGCCAACACAGGGGGAACACTGAAGCTTTCTTT. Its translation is CASSQHRGNTEAFF.

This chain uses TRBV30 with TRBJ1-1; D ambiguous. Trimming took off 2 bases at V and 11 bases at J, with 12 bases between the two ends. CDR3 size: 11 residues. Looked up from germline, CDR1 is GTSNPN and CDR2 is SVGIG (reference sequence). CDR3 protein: CAWSFIKGAFF. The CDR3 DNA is TGTGCCTGGAGTTTTATTAAAGGGGCTTTCTTT.

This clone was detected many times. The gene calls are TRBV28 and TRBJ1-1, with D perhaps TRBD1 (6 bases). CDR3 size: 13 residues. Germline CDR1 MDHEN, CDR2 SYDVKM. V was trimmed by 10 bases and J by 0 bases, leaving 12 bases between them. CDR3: CANKQGLNTEAFF. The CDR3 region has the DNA TGTGCCAACAAGCAGGGGTTGAACACTGAAGCTTTCTTT.

This chain's CDR3 is CASSVSQGTPTEAFF. The CDR3, as DNA: TGTGCCAGCAGCGTAAGTCAGGGTACCCCCACTGAAGCTTTCTTT. This chain connects TRBV9 to TRBJ1-1; tentative D call: TRBD1 (5 bases). Deletions cut 1 base from V and 4 bases from J, with 14 bases between. Germline-derived CDR1 and CDR2 are SGDLS and YYNGEE. CDR3 length: 15 residues.

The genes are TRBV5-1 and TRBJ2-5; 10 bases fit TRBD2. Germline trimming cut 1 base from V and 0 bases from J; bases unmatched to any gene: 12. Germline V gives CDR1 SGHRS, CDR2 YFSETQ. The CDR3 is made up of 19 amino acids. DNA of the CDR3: TGCGCCAGCAGCTTGAAGGGTACTAGCGGGACGACGTACCAAGAGACCCAGTACTTC. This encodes CASSLKGTSGTTYQETQYF.

This CDR3 is CASSPRPNTEAFF. The CDR3 coding sequence is TGTGCCAGCAGCCCCCGACCTAACACTGAAGCTTTCTTT. The chain couples TRBV21-1 to TRBJ1-1. TRBV21-1 is a pseudogene. The length of the CDR3 is 13 residues.

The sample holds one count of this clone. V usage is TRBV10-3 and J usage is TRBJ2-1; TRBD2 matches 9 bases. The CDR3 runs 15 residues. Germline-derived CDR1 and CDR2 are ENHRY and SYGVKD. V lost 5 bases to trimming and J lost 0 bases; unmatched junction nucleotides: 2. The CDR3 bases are TGTGCCATCAGTACTAGCGGGTCCTCCTACAATGAGCAGTTCTTC. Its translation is CAISTSGSSYNEQFF.

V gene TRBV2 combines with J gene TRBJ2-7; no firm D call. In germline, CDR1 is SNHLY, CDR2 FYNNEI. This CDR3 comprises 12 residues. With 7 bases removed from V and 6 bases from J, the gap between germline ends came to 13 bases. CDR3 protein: CASTPVGSEQYF. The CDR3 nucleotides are TGTGCCAGCACTCCAGTAGGATCCGAGCAGTACTTC. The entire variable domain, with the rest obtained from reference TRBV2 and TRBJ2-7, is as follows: EPEVTQTPSHQVTQMGQEVILRCVPISNHLYFYWYRQILGQKVEFLVSFYNNEISEKSEIFDDQFSVERPDGSNFTLKIRSTKLEDSAMYFCASTPVGSEQYFGPGTRLTVT.

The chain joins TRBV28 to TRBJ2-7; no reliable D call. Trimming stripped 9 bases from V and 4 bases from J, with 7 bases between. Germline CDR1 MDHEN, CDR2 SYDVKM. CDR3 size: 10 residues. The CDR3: CASPLYEQYF. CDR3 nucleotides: TGTGCCAGTCCCTTGTACGAGCAGTACTTC.

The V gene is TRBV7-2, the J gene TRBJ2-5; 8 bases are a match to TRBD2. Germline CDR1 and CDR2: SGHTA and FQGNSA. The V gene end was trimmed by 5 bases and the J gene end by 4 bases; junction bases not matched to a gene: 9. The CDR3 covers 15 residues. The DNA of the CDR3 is TGTGCCAGCAGCAGGCGGGGAGCGGGGGCAGAGACCCAGTACTTC. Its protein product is CASSRRGAGAETQYF.

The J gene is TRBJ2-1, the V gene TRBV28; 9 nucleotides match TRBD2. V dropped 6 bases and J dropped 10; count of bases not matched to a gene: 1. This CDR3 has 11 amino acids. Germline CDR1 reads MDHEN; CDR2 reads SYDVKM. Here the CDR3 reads CASRAGGEQFF. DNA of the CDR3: TGTGCCAGCAGGGCGGGGGGGGAGCAGTTCTTC. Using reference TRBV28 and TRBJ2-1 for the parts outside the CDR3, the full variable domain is DVKVTQSSRYLVKRTGEKVFLECVQDMDHENMFWYRQDPGLGLRLIYFSYDVKMKEKGDIPEGYSVSREKKERFSLILESASTNQTSMYLCASRAGGEQFFGPGTRLTVL.

CDR3 protein: CASSSSGTGVGNYGYTF. In DNA, the CDR3 is TGTGCCAGCAGCTCTAGTGGGACAGGGGTAGGAAACTATGGCTACACCTTC. The genes are TRBV9 and TRBJ1-2; 10 positions match TRBD1. Germline lookup yields CDR1 SGDLS and CDR2 YYNGEE. V dropped 4 bases and J dropped 2; count of bases not matched to a gene: 11. The CDR3 runs 17 residues.

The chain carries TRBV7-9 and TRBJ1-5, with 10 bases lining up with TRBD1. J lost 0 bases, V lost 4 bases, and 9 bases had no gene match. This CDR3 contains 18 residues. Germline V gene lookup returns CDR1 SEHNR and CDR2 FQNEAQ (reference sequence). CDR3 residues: CASSWDRGQTYSNQPQHF. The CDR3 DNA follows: TGTGCCAGCAGCTGGGACAGGGGACAAACGTATAGCAATCAGCCCCAGCATTTT.

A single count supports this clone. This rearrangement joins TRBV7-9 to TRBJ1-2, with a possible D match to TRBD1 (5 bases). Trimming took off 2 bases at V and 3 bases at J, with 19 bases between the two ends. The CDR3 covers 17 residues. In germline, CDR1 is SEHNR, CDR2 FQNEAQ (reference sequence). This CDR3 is CASSLSVRAGLDYGYTF. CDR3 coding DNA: TGTGCCAGCAGCTTATCGGTCAGGGCCGGTCTGGACTATGGCTACACCTTC. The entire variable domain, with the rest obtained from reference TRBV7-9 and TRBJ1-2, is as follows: DTGVSQNPRHKITKRGQNVTFRCDPISEHNRLYWYRQTLGQGPEFLTYFQNEAQLEKSRLLSDRFSAERPKGSFSTLEIQRTEQGDSAMYLCASSLSVRAGLDYGYTFGSGTRLTVV.

The CDR3 protein is CASSRDGHYDRELFF. The CDR3 coding sequence is TGTGCCAGCAGCCGGGATGGACACTATGACCGGGAGCTGTTTTTT. This chain joins TRBV9 and TRBJ2-2, with D perhaps being TRBD1 or TRBD2 (5 bases each). V lost 4 bases and J 9 bases, leaving 19 bases between the germline ends. This CDR3 spans 15 amino acids. The germline V gene has CDR1 SGDLS and CDR2 YYNGEE.

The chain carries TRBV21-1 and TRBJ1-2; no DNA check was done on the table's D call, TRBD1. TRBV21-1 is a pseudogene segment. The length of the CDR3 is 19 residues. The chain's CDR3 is CASSKAWGFCQSSNYGYTF. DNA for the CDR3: TGTGCCAGCAGCAAAGCGTGGGGCTTTTGTCAGTCTTCTAACTATGGCTACACCTTC.

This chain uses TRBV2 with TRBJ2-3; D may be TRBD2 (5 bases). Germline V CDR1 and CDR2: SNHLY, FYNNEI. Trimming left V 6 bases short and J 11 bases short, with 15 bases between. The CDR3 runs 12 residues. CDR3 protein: CASRREPARQYF. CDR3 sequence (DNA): TGTGCCAGCAGGAGGGAACCGGCCCGGCAGTATTTT.

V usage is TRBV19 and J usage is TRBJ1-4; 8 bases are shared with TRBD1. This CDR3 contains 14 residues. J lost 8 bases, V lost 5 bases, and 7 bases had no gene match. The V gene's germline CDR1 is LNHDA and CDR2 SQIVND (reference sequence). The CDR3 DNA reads TGTGCCAGTAGTCACGGACAGGGAAAAGAAAAACTGTTTTTT. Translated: CASSHGQGKEKLFF.

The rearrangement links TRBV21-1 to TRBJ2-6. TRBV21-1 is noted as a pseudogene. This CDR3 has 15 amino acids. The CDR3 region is CASRGPVSGANVLTF. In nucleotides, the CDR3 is TGTGCCAGCAGGGGTCCGGTCTCTGGGGCCAACGTCCTGACTTTC.

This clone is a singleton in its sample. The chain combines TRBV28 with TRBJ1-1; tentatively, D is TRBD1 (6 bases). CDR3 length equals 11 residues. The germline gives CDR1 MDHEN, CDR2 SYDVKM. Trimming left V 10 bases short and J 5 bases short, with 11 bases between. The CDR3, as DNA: TGTGCCACCACCCAGGGGACTGAAGCTTTCTTT. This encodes CATTQGTEAFF. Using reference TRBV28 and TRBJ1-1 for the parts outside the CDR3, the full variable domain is DVKVTQSSRYLVKRTGEKVFLECVQDMDHENMFWYRQDPGLGLRLIYFSYDVKMKEKGDIPEGYSVSREKKERFSLILESASTNQTSMYLCATTQGTEAFFGQGTRLTVV.